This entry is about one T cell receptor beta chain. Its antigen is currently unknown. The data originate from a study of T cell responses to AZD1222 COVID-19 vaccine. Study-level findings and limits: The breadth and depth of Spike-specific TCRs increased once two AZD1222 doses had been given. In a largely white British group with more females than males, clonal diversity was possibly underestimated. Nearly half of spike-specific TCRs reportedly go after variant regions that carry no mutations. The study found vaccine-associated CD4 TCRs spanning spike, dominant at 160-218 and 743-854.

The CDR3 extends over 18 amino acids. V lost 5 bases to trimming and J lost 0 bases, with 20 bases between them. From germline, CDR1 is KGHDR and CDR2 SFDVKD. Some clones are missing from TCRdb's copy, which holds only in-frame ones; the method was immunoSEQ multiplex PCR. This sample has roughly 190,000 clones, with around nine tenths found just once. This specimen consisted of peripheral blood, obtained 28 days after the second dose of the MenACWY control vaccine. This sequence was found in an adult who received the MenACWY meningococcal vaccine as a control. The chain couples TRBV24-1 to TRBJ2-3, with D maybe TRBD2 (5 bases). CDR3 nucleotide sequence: TGTGCCACCAGTGCCGGCCCCGTGAGCAGGACTAGCACAGATACGCAGTATTTT. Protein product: CATSAGPVSRTSTDTQYF.